Here is one TCR beta chain with its context. Its matching antigen is unknown. The memory fraction was CD4+CD45RO+CD25- cells. This CDR3 is 14 amino acids long. Germline CDR1 and CDR2: SGHTA and FQGNSA. The ends were cut back, 6 bases at V and 5 bases at J, with 13 bases in the middle. Study-wide results and limits: The larger cohort examined one V-J beta rearrangement, not whole repertoires. In terms of TCR gene usage, tumor memory CD4+ T cells clustered together with blood and lymph node memory CD4+ cells, as well as with lymph node naive CD4+ cells.

Semi-nested PCR with Nested Universal Primer A followed constant-region reverse priming of full-length variable regions. TCRdb itself ran the 5' RACE reads through MiXCR, one entry per CDR3 protein. Of some 44,000 distinct CDR3 sequences in the sample, about 29% are singletons; the top ten hold 4% to 4.5%. Sequenced sample: tumor-infiltrating memory CD4+ T cells sorted from the breast tumor. The subset here: memory CD4+ T cells, CD4+CD45RO+CD25-. This TCR was sampled from a female donor with breast cancer. The chain couples TRBV7-2 to TRBJ1-4, with a tentative D call TRBD1 (6 bases). For the CDR3, the DNA is TGTGCCAGCAGACTCCCCGGGGGCAATGAAAAACTGTTTTTT. Its translation is CASRLPGGNEKLFF.